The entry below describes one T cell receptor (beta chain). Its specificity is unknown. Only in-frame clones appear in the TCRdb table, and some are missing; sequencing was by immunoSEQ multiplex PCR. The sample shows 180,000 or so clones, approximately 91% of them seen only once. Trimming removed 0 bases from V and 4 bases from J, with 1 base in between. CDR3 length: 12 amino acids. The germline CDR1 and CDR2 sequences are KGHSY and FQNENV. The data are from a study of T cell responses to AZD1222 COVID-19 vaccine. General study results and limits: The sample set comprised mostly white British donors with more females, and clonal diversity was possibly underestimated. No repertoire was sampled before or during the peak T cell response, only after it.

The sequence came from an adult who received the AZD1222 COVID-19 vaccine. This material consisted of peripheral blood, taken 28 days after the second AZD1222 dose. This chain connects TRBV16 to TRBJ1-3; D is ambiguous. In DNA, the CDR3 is TGTGCCAGCAGCCAATCCGGAAACACCATATATTTT. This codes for CASSQSGNTIYF. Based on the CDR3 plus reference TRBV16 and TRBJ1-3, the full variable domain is GEEVAQTPKHLVRGEGQKAKLYCAPIKGHSYVFWYQQVLKNEFKFLISFQNENVFDETGMPKERFSAKCLPNSPCSLEIQATKLEDSAVYFCASSQSGNTIYFGEGSWLTVV.